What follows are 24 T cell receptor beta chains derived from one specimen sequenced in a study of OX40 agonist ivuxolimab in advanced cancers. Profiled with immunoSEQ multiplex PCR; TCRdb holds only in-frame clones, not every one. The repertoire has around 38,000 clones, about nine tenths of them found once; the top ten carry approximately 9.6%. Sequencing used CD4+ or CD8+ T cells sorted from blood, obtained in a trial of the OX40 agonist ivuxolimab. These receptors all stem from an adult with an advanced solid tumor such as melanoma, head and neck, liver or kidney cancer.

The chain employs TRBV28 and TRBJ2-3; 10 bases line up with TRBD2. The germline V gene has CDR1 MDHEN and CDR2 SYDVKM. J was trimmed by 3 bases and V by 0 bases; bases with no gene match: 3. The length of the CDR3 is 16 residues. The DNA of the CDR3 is TGTGCCAGCAGTTTATGGTCTAGCGGGAGAACAGATACGCAGTATTTT. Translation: CASSLWSSGRTDTQYF.

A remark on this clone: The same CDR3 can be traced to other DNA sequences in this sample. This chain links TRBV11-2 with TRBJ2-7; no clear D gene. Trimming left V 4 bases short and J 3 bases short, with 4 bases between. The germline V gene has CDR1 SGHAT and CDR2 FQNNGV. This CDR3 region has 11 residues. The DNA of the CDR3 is TGTGCCAGCAGCTCCAACTACGAGCAGTACTTC. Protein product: CASSSNYEQYF.

The CDR3 DNA sequence: TGTGCCAGCTCTAGCGGAATGAACACCGGGGAGCTGTTTTTT. Its protein product is CASSSGMNTGELFF. The rearrangement uses TRBV27 and TRBJ2-2, with 7 bases aligning to TRBD2. From germline, CDR1 is MNHEY and CDR2 SMNVEV (reference sequence). The ends lost 8 bases at V and 1 base at J; junction bases unmatched: 4. CDR3 length: 14 amino acids.

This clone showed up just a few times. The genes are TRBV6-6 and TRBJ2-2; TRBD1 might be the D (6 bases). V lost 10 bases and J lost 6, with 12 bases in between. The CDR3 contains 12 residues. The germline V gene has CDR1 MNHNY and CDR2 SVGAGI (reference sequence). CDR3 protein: CAILQGPGELFF. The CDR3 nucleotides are TGTGCCATCCTGCAGGGGCCCGGGGAGCTGTTTTTT.

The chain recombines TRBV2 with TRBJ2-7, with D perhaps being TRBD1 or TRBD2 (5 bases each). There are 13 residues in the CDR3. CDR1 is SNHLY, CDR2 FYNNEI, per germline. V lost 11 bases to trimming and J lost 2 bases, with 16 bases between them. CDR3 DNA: TGTGCCGCAAGACGGGACGGAGCCTACGAGCAGTACTTC. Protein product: CAARRDGAYEQYF. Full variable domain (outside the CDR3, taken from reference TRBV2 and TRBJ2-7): EPEVTQTPSHQVTQMGQEVILRCVPISNHLYFYWYRQILGQKVEFLVSFYNNEISEKSEIFDDQFSVERPDGSNFTLKIRSTKLEDSAMYFCAARRDGAYEQYFGPGTRLTVT.

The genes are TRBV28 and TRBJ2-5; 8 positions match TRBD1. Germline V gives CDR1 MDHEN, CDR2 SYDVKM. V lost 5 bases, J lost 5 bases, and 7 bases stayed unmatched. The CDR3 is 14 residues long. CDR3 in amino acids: CASSNRQGKETQYF. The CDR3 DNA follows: TGTGCCAGCAGTAACCGACAGGGGAAGGAGACCCAGTACTTC.

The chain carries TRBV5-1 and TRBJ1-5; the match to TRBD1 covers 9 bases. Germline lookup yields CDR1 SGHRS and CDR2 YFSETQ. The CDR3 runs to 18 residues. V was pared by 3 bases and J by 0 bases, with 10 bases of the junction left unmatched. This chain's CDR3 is CASSSPARTGVSNQPQHF. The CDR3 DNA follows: TGCGCCAGCAGCTCCCCCGCGCGGACAGGGGTTAGCAATCAGCCCCAGCATTTT.

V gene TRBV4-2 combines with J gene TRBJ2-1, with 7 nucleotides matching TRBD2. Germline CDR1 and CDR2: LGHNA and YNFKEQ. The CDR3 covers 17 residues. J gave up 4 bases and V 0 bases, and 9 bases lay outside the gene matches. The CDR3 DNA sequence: TGTGCCAGCAGCCAAGAAGCTCTAGCGGCCCTATACAATGAGCAGTTCTTC. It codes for CASSQEALAALYNEQFF.

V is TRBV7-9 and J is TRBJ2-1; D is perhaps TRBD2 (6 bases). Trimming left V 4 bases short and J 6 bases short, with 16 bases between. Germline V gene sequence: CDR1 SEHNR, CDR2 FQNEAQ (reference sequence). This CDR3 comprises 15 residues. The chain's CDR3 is CASSSRDLVVNEQFF. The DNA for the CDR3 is TGTGCCAGCAGCTCGCGGGACCTAGTGGTCAATGAGCAGTTCTTC.

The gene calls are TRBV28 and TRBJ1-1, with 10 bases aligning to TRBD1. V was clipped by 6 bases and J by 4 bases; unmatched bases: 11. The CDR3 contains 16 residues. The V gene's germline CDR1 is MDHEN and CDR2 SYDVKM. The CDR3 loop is CASSRIPTGGGTEAFF. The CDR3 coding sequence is TGTGCCAGCAGCCGAATCCCGACAGGGGGCGGCACTGAAGCTTTCTTT.

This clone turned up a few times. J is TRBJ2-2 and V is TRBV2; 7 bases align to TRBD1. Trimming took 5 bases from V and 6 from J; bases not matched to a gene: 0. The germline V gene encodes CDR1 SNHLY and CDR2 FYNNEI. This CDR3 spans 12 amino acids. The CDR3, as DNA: TGTGCCAGCAGTACAGGGGCCGGGGAGCTGTTTTTT. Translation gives CASSTGAGELFF.

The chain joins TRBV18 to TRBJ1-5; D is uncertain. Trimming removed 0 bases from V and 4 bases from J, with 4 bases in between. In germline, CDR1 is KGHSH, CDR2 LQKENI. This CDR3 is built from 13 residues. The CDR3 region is CASSPPGNQPQHF. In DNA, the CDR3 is TGTGCCAGCTCACCACCGGGTAATCAGCCCCAGCATTTT.

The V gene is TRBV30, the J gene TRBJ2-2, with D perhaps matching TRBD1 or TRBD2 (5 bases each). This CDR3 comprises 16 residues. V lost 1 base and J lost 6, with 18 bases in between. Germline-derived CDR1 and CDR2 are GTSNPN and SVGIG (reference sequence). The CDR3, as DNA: TGTGCCTGGAGTGGCCCCTGGGGGAGAACAGCCGGGGAGCTGTTTTTT. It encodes CAWSGPWGRTAGELFF. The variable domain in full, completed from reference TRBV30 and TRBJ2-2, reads SQTIHQWPATLVQPVGSPLSLECTVEGTSNPNLYWYRQAAGRGLQLLFYSVGIGQISSEVPQNLSASRPQDRQFILSSKKLLLSDSGFYLCAWSGPWGRTAGELFFGEGSRLTVL.

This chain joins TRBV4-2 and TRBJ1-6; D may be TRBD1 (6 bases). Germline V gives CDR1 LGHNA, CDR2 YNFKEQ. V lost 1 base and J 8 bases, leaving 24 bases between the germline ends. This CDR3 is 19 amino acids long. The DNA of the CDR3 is TGTGCCAGCAGCCAAGTAAGGGGGGGATGGGGATCGCAAGATTCACCCCTCCACTTT. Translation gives CASSQVRGGWGSQDSPLHF.

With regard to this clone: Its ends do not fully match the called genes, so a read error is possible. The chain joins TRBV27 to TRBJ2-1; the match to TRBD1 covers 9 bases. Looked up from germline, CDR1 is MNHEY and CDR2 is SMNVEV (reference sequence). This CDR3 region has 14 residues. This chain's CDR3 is CVSSSGTGRYEQFF. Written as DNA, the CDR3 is TGTGTCAGCAGTTCCGGGACAGGGAGATATGAGCAGTTCTTC.

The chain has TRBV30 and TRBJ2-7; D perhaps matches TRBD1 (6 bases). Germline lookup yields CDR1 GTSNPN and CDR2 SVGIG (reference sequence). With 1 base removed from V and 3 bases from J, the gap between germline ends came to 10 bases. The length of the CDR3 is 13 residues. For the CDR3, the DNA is TGTGCCTGGAGTGGCGGACAGATCTACGAGCAGTACTTC. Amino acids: CAWSGGQIYEQYF. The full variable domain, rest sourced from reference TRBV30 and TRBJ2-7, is SQTIHQWPATLVQPVGSPLSLECTVEGTSNPNLYWYRQAAGRGLQLLFYSVGIGQISSEVPQNLSASRPQDRQFILSSKKLLLSDSGFYLCAWSGGQIYEQYFGPGTRLTVT.

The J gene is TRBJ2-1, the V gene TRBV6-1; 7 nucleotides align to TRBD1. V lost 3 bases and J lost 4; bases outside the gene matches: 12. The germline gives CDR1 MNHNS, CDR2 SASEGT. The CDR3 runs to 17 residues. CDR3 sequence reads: CASSDIGQVKNYNEQFF. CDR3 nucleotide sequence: TGTGCCAGCAGTGACATAGGACAGGTGAAGAATTACAATGAGCAGTTCTTC.

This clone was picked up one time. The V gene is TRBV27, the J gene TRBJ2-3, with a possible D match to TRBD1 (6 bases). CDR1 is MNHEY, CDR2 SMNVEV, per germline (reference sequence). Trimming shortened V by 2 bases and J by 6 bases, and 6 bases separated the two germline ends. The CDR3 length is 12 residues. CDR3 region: CASSLTGDTQYF. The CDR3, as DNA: TGTGCCAGCAGTTTAACAGGGGATACGCAGTATTTT.

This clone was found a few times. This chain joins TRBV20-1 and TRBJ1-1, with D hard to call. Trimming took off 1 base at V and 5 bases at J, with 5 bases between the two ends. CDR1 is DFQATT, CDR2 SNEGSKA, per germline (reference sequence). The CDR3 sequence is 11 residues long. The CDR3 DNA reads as TGCAGTGCTAGAGTAGGGACTGAAGCTTTCTTT. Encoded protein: CSARVGTEAFF.

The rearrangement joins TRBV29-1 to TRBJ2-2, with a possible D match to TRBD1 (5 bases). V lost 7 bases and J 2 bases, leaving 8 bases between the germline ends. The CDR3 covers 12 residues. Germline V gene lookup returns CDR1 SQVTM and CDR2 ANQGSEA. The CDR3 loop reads CSGQPNTGELFF. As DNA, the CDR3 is TGCAGCGGACAGCCCAACACCGGGGAGCTGTTTTTT.

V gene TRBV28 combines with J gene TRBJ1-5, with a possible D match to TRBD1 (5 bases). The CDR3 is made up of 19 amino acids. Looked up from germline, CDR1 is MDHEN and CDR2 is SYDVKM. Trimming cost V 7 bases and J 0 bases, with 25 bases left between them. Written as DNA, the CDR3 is TGTGCCAGCACCCGCACGGGGGGGGACCATGTTTTTAGCAATCAGCCCCAGCATTTT. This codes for CASTRTGGDHVFSNQPQHF.

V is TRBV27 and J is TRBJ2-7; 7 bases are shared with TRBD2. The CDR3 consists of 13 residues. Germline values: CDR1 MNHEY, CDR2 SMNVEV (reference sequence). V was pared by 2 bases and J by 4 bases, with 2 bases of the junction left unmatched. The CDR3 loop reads CASSLRGLYEQYF. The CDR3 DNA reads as TGTGCCAGCAGTTTAAGGGGACTATACGAGCAGTACTTC.

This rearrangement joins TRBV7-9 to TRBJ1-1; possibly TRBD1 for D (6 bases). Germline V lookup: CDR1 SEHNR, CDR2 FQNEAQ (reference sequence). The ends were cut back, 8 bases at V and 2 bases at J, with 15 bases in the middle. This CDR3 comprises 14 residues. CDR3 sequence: CASRSGVKNTEAFF. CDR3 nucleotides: TGTGCCAGCCGCTCAGGGGTGAAAAACACTGAAGCTTTCTTT. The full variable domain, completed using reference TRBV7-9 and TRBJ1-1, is DTGVSQNPRHKITKRGQNVTFRCDPISEHNRLYWYRQTLGQGPEFLTYFQNEAQLEKSRLLSDRFSAERPKGSFSTLEIQRTEQGDSAMYLCASRSGVKNTEAFFGQGTRLTVV.

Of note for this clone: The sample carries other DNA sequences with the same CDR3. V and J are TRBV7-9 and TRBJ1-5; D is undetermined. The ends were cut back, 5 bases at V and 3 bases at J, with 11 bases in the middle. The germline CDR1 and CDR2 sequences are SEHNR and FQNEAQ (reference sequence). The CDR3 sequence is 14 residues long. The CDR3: CASSRTGYNQPQHF. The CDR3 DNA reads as TGTGCCAGCAGCCGGACGGGGTACAATCAGCCCCAGCATTTT.